The clone carrying this T cell receptor (beta chain) was detected a few times. The antigen remains unidentified. The data originate from a study of early T cells in non-severe SARS-CoV-2 infection. Whole-study context: Sequencing targeted bulk RNA from unsorted whole blood, leaving chains unpaired. Study results and caveats: The VDJdb matching leaned toward anti-spike CD8 responses and overlooked private and CD4 specificities.

In the library, individual cDNA molecules carried attached unique molecular identifiers. TCRdb used MiXCR to reprocess the 5' RACE reads, holding one entry per CDR3 protein. Of roughly 67,000 distinct CDR3 sequences in the sample, approximately 10% were seen once. The origin of this receptor is an adult who was a healthcare worker with PCR-confirmed SARS-CoV-2 infection or an uninfected control (not recorded which). Sequencing was carried out using whole blood.

CDR3 DNA sequence: TGCGCCAGCAACGCGGGACAGGCCTACAATGAGCAGTTCTTC. Its protein is CASNAGQAYNEQFF. The chain uses TRBV5-1 and TRBJ2-1, with TRBD1 identical over 8 bases. The germline V gene encodes CDR1 SGHRS and CDR2 YFSETQ. With 6 bases clipped from V and 2 bases from J, the junction kept 4 bases outside the gene matches. This CDR3 contains 14 residues.